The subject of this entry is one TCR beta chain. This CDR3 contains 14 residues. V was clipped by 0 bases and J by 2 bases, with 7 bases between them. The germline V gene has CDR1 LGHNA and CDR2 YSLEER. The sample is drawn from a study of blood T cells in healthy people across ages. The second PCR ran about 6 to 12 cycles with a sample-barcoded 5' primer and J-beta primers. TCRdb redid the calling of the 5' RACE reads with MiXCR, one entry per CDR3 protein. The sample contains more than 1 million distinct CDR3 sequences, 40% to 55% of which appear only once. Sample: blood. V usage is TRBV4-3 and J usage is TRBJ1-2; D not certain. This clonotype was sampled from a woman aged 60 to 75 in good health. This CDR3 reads CASSQDEGNYGYTF. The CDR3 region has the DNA TGCGCCAGCAGCCAAGATGAGGGAAACTATGGCTACACCTTC.